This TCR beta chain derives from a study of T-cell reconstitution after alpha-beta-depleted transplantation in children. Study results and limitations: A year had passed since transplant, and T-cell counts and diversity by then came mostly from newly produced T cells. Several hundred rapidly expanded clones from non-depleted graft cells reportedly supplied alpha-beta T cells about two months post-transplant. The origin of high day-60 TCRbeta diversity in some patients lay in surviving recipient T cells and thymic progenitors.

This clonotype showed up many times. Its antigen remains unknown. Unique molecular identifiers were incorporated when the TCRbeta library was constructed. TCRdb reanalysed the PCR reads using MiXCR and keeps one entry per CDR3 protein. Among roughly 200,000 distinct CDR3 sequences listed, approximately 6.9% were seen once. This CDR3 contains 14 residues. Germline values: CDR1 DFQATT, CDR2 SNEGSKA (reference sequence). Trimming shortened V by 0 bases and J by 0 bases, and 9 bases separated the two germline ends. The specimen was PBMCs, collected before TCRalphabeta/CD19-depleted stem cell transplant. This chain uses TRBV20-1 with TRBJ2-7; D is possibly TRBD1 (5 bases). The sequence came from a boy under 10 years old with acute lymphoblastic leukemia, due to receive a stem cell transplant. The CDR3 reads CSAREWGPSYEQYF. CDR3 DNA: TGCAGTGCTAGAGAGTGGGGCCCCTCCTACGAGCAGTACTTC.